A single sample is the source of the 20 T cell receptor beta chains below, sequenced in a study of T cell clonality in common variable immunodeficiency. Produced via immunoSEQ multiplex PCR; TCRdb's table is partial and in-frame only. Recorded here are about 74,000 clones, none singletons. What was sequenced was peripheral blood mononuclear cells. The receptors were gathered from a person aged 18 to 69 in good health.

This clone has at least ten counts. The sequenced fragment ends 3 residues before the CDR3 boundary, so the rest is inferred from the germline J gene. The V gene is TRBV28, the J gene TRBJ2-7; tentative D call: TRBD2 (5 bases). With 9 bases removed from V and 2 bases from J, the gap between germline ends came to 11 bases. This CDR3 contains 12 residues. The germline V gene has CDR1 MDHEN and CDR2 SYDVKM. The sequenced CDR3 bases are TGTGCCAGTCGACGGGGTCCCTACGAG. Translating it yields CASRRGPYE. The CDR3, in full, reads CASRRGPYEQYF.

This clone was recorded at least ten times. The read ends 3 residues early relative to the CDR3; the germline J gene fills the gap. The V and J genes are TRBV7-2 and TRBJ1-5; 8 nucleotides match TRBD1. The germline V gene encodes CDR1 SGHTA and CDR2 FQGNSA. V shed 5 bases, J shed 4 bases, and the junction held 4 bases outside the gene matches. This CDR3 region has 14 residues. Partial CDR3 DNA: TGTGCCAGCAGCGGACAGGGAGGTAATCAGCCC. Protein sequence: CASSGQGGNQP. The CDR3 in full is CASSGQGGNQPQHF.

The table lists this clone with many counts. The read falls 3 residues short of the CDR3 end, and the missing part is taken from the germline J gene. V and J are TRBV29-1 and TRBJ2-1; 7 positions match TRBD2. Germline assignment: CDR1 SQVTM and CDR2 ANQGSEA. J was trimmed by 2 bases and V by 5 bases; bases with no gene match: 12. This CDR3 comprises 16 residues. The CDR3 loop reads CSVSPSGLIPYNEQFF. The sequenced CDR3 bases are TGCAGCGTTAGCCCTAGCGGCCTAATACCCTACAATGAG.

This clone was found many times. The sequenced fragment ends 3 residues before the CDR3 boundary, so the rest is inferred from the germline J gene. The V call is TRBV7-8, the J call TRBJ1-2, with 8 bases matching TRBD1. The trim removed 5 bases at V and 2 bases at J, leaving 4 bases unmatched. Per germline, CDR1 SGHVS and CDR2 FQNEAQ. The length of the CDR3 is 14 residues. The CDR3 reads CASSTGGRNYGYTF. The CDR3 DNA, read in part, is TGTGCCAGCAGCACAGGGGGGCGGAACTATGGC.

This clone was counted at least ten times. The read halts 3 residues ahead of the CDR3 end, with the missing end drawn from the germline J gene. This sequence joins TRBV19 and TRBJ1-6; D is unresolved. Trimming pared 7 bases from V and 8 bases from J, leaving 21 bases between. There are 16 residues in the CDR3. Per the germline V gene, CDR1 is LNHDA and CDR2 is SQIVND (reference sequence). The CDR3 here is CASTFDQVSRDSPLHF. The part of the CDR3 DNA that was read is TGTGCCAGTACCTTCGATCAGGTTTCGAGAGATTCACCC.

This clone was detected many times. The CDR3 end is not reached by the read, which stops 3 residues before it; the germline J gene fills it in. The rearrangement uses TRBV5-6 and TRBJ1-1, with D unclear. The CDR3 runs 12 residues. CDR1 is SGHDT, CDR2 YYEEEE, per germline. The ends were cut back, 3 bases at V and 3 bases at J, with 6 bases in the middle. CDR3 loop: CASSSQHTEAFF. The DNA read from the CDR3 is TGTGCCAGCAGCTCACAGCACACTGAA.

This clone has at least ten counts. The germline gene is not matched at one end of the junction; a read error may be the cause. The CDR3 extends 3 residues past the end of the read, so its final part is completed from the germline J gene. The chain employs TRBV4-2 and TRBJ2-1; 8 nucleotides align to TRBD1. In germline, CDR1 is LGHNA, CDR2 YNFKEQ. The CDR3 covers 15 residues. This CDR3 is CASSLQTGVNNEQFF. Partial CDR3 DNA: TGCGCCAGCAGCCTCCAGACAGGGGTCAACAATGAG.

The table lists this clone with many counts. Compared with germline, one end of the junction differs, possibly owing to a read error. Read coverage stops 3 residues before the CDR3 terminus; the germline J gene supplies the remainder. The chain is built from TRBV4-2 and TRBJ2-3, with TRBD2 as a possible D gene (5 bases). The CDR3 sequence is 13 residues long. Germline V gene data show CDR1 as LGHNA and CDR2 as YNFKEQ. CDR3 in amino acids: CASSQEGWDTQYF. The sequenced CDR3 bases are TGCGCCAGCAGCCAAGAGGGCTGGGATACG.

This clone was seen repeatedly, ten times or more. Coverage ceases 3 residues before the CDR3 finishes, and the germline J gene fills in the end. The J gene is TRBJ1-6, the V gene TRBV30, with 9 bases lining up with TRBD1. The germline V gene has CDR1 GTSNPN and CDR2 SVGIG (reference sequence). The CDR3 contains 16 residues. After removal of 3 bases from V and 2 bases from J, the junction contained 5 bases not matched to a gene. Incomplete CDR3 DNA: TGTGCCTGGAGCCGGGACAGGGCGGCCTATAATTCACCC. Protein sequence: CAWSRDRAAYNSP. The CDR3, in full, reads CAWSRDRAAYNSPLHF.

This clone appeared many times. The read halts 3 residues ahead of the CDR3 end, with the missing end drawn from the germline J gene. This chain uses TRBV20-1 with TRBJ1-6; 7 nucleotides align to TRBD1. Germline V gene sequence: CDR1 DFQATT, CDR2 SNEGSKA (reference sequence). V gave up 3 bases and J gave up 10 bases; unmatched junction bases: 9. This CDR3 is 14 amino acids long. The DNA read from the CDR3 is TGCAGTGCTAGCGCCGACAGGGACGGGTCACCC. It is translated as CSASADRDGSP. The complete CDR3 sequence is CSASADRDGSPLHF.

This clone was observed at least ten times. Read data end 3 residues before the CDR3 end; the end is taken from the germline J gene. The chain couples TRBV20-1 to TRBJ2-3; 16 bases match TRBD2. Germline loops: CDR1 DFQATT, CDR2 SNEGSKA (reference sequence). The CDR3 runs 16 residues. V lost 6 bases to trimming and J lost 4 bases; unmatched junction nucleotides: 7. The covered CDR3 bases are TGCAGTGCGAAGGGGACTAGCGGGAGGGTCGCAGATACG. Translated, it gives CSAKGTSGRVADT. The complete CDR3 sequence is CSAKGTSGRVADTQYF.

This clone was recorded many times. The CDR3 goes on 3 residues after the read ends, and that part is filled in from the germline J gene. The chain has TRBV30 and TRBJ1-6, with D possibly being TRBD1 (5 bases). Germline CDR1 and CDR2: GTSNPN and SVGIG (reference sequence). The CDR3 runs to 14 residues. V was cut by 2 bases and J by 7 bases, with 12 bases left in between. CDR3 sequence: CAWSLTASNSPLHF. CDR3 bases read: TGTGCCTGGAGTCTGACAGCCTCCAATTCACCC.

In its sample, this clone was seen a few times. The sequence runs out 3 residues before the end of the CDR3; the remainder is reconstructed from the germline J gene. This chain connects TRBV20-1 to TRBJ2-7, with D possibly TRBD1 on 7 matching bases. Trimming cost V 0 bases and J 3 bases, with 15 bases left between them. Germline CDR1 reads DFQATT; CDR2 reads SNEGSKA (reference sequence). The CDR3 totals 15 residues. The sequenced part of the CDR3 DNA is TGCAGTGCTAGAGATACGCAGGGGGGAGACTACGAG. It yields the protein CSARDTQGGDYE. The whole CDR3 is CSARDTQGGDYEQYF.

The table lists this clone with many counts. Coverage ceases 3 residues before the CDR3 finishes, and the germline J gene fills in the end. This rearrangement joins TRBV4-1 to TRBJ1-4; the D is unclear. Germline assignment: CDR1 MGHRA and CDR2 YSYEKL. This CDR3 is 12 amino acids long. The CDR3 sequence: CASSQVARRLFF. The sequenced part of the CDR3 DNA is TGCGCCAGCAGCCAAGTAGCACGGAGA.

This clone appeared many times. The read is 3 residues too short to cover the CDR3 end, so that end is filled in from the germline J gene. The V and J genes are TRBV28 and TRBJ2-5, with 7 bases identical to TRBD1. The germline CDR1 and CDR2 sequences are MDHEN and SYDVKM. Losses at the gene ends were 6 bases for V and 5 bases for J; bases not matched to a gene: 12. The CDR3 consists of 15 residues. CDR3 loop: CASRYGTAPRETQYF. The covered CDR3 bases are TGTGCCAGCAGATATGGGACAGCGCCCCGCGAGACC.

The table lists this clone with many counts. Read sequence stops 3 residues before the CDR3 end, and the germline J gene provides the missing end. Other DNA sequences in this sample translate to the same CDR3. The rearrangement links TRBV5-4 to TRBJ2-7; 11 nucleotides match TRBD2. The CDR3 covers 14 residues. Germline loops: CDR1 SGHNT, CDR2 YYREEE (reference sequence). The ends lost 5 bases at V and 4 bases at J; junction bases unmatched: 5. CDR3 protein: CASSLTSGTYEQYF. The sequenced part of the CDR3 DNA is TGTGCCAGCAGTTTGACTAGCGGGACATACGAG.

There are many counts of this clone. The read gets to within 3 residues of the CDR3 end, and the germline J gene fills in the rest. This chain links TRBV6-2 or TRBV6-3 with TRBJ2-3, with 8 bases that match TRBD1. The CDR3 runs 15 residues. CDR1 and CDR2 (germline): MNHEY, SVGEGT. V lost 7 bases and J lost 2; bases outside the gene matches: 8. CDR3 bases read: TGTGCCAGCACCCCAGGGGGCCATCTCACAGATACG. Its translation is CASTPGGHLTDT. The full-length CDR3 reads as CASTPGGHLTDTQYF.

This clone came up many times. The read terminates 3 residues ahead of where the CDR3 ends, so the germline J gene completes it. This chain connects TRBV20-1 to TRBJ1-2, with a weak D call TRBD1 (5 bases). V was pared by 3 bases and J by 6 bases, with 14 bases between. CDR1 is DFQATT and CDR2 is SNEGSKA in the germline V gene (reference sequence). The CDR3 is 13 amino acids. CDR3 residues: CSASGTGVDGYTF. CDR3 bases read: TGCAGTGCTAGCGGGACTGGCGTTGATGGC.

This clone was seen ten or more times. The read finishes 3 residues shy of the CDR3 end, and the germline J gene is used to complete it. The J gene is TRBJ2-5, the V gene TRBV19; D gene uncertain. CDR3 length: 13 residues. V lost 8 bases, J lost 5 bases, and 15 bases lay in between. Germline-derived CDR1 and CDR2 are LNHDA and SQIVND (reference sequence). The CDR3 here is CASGPWIEETQYF. The part of the CDR3 DNA that was read is TGTGCCAGTGGGCCATGGATCGAGGAGACC.

This clone was observed many times. One end of the junction fails to match germline, which may point to a read error. CDR3 sequence: CASSQDPSGASTDTQYF. CDR3 DNA, as far as it was read: TGCGCCAGCAGCCAGGACCCTAGCGGGGCCAGCACAGATACG. This rearrangement joins TRBV4-2 to TRBJ2-3, with TRBD2 matching 9 bases. The sequence runs out 3 residues before the end of the CDR3; the remainder is reconstructed from the germline J gene. Germline V gene data show CDR1 as LGHNA and CDR2 as YNFKEQ. The CDR3 contains 17 residues.